The 3 T cell receptor beta chains listed next were all sequenced from one sample in a study of cytomegalovirus exposure and HLA in healthy donors. The assay was immunoSEQ multiplex PCR, and TCRdb's table has in-frame clones only and misses some. Among some 69,000 clones listed, 96% were seen once. The sample consisted of PBMCs. These receptors were taken from a man aged 18 to 29 in good health and CMV-seronegative.

This clone occurred once. The rearrangement links TRBV4-1 to TRBJ1-1; D call uncertain. Germline CDR1 reads MGHRA; CDR2 reads YSYEKL. This CDR3 is built from 14 residues. Between the trimmed V and J ends, which lost 1 base and 1 base, there was a span of 7 bases. In nucleotides, the CDR3 is TGCGCCAGCAGCCAAGTCCGGGGGAACACTGAAGCTTTCTTT. Encoded protein: CASSQVRGNTEAFF.

V is TRBV6-5 and J is TRBJ2-7; maybe TRBD1 (6 bases). Germline values: CDR1 MNHEY, CDR2 SVGAGI. This CDR3 is built from 15 residues. Trimming removed 0 bases at V and 2 bases at J, with 11 bases between. CDR3 coding DNA: TGTGCCAGCAGTTACTCAGTGGGGGCGCCCTACGAGCAGTACTTC. Residues: CASSYSVGAPYEQYF.

The chain is built from TRBV2 and TRBJ1-2; no firm D call. The CDR3 length is 14 residues. V was trimmed by 0 bases and J by 8 bases, leaving 13 bases between them. The germline CDR1 and CDR2 sequences are SNHLY and FYNNEI. The CDR3 bases are TGTGCCAGCAGTGAAGCACTAGGGTTGTCAGGCTACACCTTC. This gives the protein CASSEALGLSGYTF.